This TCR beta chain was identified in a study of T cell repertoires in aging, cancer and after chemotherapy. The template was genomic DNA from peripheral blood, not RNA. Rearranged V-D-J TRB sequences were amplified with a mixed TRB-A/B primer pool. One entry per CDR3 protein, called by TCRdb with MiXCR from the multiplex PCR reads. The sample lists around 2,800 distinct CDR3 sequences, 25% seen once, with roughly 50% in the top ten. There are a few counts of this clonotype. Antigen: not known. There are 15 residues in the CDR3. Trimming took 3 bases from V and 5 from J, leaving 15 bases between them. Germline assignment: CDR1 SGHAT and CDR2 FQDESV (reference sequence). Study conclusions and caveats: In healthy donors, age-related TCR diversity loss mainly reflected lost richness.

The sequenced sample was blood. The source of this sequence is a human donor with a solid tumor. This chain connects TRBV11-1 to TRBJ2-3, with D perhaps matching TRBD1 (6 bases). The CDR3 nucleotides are TGTGCCAGCAGCTTTCTCTCAGGGGCCGGAGATACGCAGTATTTT. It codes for CASSFLSGAGDTQYF.